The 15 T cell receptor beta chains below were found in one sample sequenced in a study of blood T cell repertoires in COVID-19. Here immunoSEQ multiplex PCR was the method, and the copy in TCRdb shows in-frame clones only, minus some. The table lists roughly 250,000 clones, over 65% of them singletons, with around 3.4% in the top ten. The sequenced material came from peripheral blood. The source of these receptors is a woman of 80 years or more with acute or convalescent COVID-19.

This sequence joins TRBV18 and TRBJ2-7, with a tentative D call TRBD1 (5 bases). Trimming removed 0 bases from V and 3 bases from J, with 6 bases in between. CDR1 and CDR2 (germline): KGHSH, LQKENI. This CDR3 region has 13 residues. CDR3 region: CASSPPQGYEQYF. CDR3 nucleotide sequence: TGTGCCAGCTCACCACCGCAGGGCTACGAGCAGTACTTC.

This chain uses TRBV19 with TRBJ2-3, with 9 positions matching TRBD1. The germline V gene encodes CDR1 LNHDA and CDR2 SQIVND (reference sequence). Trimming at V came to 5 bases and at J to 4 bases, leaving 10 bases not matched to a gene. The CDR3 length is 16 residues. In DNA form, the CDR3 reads TGTGCCAGTAGTCCTTCCGGGACAGGGCGTCCAGATACGCAGTATTTT. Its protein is CASSPSGTGRPDTQYF.

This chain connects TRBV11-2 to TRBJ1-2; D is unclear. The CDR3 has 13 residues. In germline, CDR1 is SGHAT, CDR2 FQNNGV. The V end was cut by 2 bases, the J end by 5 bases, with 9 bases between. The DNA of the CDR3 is TGTGCCAGCAGCTTATACAGTGCATATGGCTACACCTTC. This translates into CASSLYSAYGYTF.

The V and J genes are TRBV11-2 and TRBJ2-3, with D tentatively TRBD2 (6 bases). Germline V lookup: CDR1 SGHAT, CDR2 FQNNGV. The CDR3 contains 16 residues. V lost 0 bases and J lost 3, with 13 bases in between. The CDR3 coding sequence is TGTGCCAGCAGCTTAGATCGTATGGGACTTACAGATACGCAGTATTTT. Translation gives CASSLDRMGLTDTQYF.

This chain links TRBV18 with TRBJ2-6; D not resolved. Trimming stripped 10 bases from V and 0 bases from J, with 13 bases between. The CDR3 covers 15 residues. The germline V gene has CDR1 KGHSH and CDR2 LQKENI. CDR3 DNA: TGTGCCACCACACCACCGGCCTCTGGGGCCAACGTCCTGACTTTC. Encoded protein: CATTPPASGANVLTF.

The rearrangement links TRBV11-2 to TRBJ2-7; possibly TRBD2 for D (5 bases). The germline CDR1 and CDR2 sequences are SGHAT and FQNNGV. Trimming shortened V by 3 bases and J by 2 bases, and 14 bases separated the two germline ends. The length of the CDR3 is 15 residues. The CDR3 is CASSFNLGLTYEQYF. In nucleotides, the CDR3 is TGTGCCAGCAGCTTTAATCTCGGACTGACCTACGAGCAGTACTTC. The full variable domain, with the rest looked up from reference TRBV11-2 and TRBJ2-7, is EAGVAQSPRYKIIEKRQSVAFWCNPISGHATLYWYQQILGQGPKLLIQFQNNGVVDDSQLPKDRFSAERLKGVDSTLKIQPAKLEDSAVYLCASSFNLGLTYEQYFGPGTRLTVT.

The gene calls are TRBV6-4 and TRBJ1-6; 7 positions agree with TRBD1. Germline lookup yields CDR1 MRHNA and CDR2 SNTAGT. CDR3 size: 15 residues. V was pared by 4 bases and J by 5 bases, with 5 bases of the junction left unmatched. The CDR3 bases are TGTGCCAGCAGTGCCACAGGGGTGGATAATTCACCCCTCCACTTT. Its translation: CASSATGVDNSPLHF.

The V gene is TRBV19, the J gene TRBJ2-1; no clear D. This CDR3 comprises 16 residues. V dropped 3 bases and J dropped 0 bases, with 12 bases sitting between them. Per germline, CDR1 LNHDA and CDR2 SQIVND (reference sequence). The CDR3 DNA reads TGTGCCAGTAGTATTAGAACTACCAGCTCCTACAATGAGCAGTTCTTC. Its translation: CASSIRTTSSYNEQFF.

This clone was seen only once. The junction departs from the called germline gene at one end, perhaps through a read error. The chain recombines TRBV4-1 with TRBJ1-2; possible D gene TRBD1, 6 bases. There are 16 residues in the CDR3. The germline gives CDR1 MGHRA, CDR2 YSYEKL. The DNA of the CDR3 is TGCGCCAGCAGACAAGCATCGGGTGACAGGATCTATGGCTACACCTTC. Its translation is CASRQASGDRIYGYTF.

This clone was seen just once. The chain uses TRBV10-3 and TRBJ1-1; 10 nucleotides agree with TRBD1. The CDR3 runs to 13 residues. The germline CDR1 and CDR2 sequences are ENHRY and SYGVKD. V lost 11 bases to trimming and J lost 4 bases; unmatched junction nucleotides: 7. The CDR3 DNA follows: TGTGCCGCCCGGGGACAGGGGTCCACTGAAGCTTTCTTT. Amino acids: CAARGQGSTEAFF.

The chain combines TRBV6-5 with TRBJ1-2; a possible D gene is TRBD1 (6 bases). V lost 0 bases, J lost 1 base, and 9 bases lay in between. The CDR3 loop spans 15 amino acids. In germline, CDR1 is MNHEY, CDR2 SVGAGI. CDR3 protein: CASSYSGRGNYGYTF. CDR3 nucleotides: TGTGCCAGCAGTTACTCTGGCAGGGGTAACTATGGCTACACCTTC.

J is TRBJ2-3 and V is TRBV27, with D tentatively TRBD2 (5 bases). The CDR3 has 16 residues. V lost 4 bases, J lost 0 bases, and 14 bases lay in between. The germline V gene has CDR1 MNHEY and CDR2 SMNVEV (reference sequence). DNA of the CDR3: TGTGCCAGCAGTTCCTACGAGGGTCAGAGCACAGATACGCAGTATTTT. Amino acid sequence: CASSSYEGQSTDTQYF.

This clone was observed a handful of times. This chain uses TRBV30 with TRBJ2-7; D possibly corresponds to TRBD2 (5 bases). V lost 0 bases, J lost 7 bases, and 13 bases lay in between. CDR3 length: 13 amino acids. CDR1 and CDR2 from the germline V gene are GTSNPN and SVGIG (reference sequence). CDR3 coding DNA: TGTGCCTGGAGTGTACTGGACCGAGGGGAGCAGTACTTC. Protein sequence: CAWSVLDRGEQYF.

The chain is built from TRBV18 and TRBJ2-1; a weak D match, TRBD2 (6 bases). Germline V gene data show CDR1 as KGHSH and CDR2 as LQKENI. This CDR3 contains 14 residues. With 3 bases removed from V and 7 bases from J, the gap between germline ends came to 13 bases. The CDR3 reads CASSPAHSGNEQFF. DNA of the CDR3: TGTGCCAGCTCACCGGCGCACAGCGGGAATGAGCAGTTCTTC. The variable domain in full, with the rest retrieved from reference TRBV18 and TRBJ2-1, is NAGVMQNPRHLVRRRGQEARLRCSPMKGHSHVYWYRQLPEEGLKFMVYLQKENIIDESGMPKERFSAEFPKEGPSILRIQQVVRGDSAAYFCASSPAHSGNEQFFGPGTRLTVL.

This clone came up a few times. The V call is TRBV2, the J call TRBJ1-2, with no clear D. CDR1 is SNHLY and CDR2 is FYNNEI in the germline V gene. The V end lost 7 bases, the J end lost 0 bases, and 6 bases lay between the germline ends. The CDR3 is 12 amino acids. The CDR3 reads CASNRANYGYTF. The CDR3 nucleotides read TGTGCCAGCAACAGAGCTAACTATGGCTACACCTTC.